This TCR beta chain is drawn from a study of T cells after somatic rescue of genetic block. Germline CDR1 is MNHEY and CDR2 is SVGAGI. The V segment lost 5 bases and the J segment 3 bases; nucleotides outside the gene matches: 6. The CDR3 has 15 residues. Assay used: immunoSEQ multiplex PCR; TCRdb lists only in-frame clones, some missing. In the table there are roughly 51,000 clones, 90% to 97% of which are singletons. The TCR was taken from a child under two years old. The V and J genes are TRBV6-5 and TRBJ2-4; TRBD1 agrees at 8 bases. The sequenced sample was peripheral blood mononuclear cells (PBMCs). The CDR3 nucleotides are TGTGCCAGCAGTCCCGACAGGGGCGACAAAAACATTCAGTACTTC. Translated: CASSPDRGDKNIQYF.